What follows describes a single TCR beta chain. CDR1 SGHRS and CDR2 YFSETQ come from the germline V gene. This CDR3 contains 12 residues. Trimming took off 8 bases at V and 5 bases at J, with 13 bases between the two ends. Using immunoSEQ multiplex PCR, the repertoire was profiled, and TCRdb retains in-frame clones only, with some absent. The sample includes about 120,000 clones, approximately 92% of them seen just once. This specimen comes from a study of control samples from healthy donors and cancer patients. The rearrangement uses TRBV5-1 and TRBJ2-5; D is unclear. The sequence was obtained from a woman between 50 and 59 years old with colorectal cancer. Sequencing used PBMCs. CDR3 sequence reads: CASWETLETQYF. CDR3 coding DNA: TGCGCCAGTTGGGAAACGCTGGAGACCCAGTACTTC.